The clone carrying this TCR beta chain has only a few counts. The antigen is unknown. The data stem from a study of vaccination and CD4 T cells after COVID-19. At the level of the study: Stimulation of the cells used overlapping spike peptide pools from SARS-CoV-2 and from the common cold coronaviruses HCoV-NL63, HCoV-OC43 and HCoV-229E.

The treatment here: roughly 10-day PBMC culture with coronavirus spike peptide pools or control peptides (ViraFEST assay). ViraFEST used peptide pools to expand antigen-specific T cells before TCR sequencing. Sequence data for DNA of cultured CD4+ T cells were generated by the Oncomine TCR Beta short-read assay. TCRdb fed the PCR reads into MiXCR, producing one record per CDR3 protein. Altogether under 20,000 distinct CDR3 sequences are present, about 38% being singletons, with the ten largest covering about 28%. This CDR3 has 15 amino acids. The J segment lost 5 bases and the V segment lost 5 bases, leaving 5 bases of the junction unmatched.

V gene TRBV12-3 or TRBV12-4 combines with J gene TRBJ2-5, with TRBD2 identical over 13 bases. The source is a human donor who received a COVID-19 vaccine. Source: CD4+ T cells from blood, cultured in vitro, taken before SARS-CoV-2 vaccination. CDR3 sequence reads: CASSLGTSGAETQYF. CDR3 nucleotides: TGTGCCAGCAGTCTTGGGACTAGCGGGGCGGAGACCCAGTACTTC.